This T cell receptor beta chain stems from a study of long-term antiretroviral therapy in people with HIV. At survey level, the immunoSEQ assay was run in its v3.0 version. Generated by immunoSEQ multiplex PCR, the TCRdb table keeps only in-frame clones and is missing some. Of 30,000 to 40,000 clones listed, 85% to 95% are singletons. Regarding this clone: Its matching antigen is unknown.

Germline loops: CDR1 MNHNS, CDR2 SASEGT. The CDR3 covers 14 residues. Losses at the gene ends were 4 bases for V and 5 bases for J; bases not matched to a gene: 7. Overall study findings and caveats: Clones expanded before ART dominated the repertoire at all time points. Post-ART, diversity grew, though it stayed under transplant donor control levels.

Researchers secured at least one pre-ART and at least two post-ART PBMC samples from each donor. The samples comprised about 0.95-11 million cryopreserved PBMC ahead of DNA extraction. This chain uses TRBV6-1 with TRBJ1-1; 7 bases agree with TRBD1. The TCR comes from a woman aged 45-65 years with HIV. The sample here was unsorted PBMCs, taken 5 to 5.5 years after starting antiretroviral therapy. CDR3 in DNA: TGTGCCAGCAGTGCGGCCAGGGGGGCGACTGAAGCTTTCTTT. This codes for CASSAARGATEAFF.